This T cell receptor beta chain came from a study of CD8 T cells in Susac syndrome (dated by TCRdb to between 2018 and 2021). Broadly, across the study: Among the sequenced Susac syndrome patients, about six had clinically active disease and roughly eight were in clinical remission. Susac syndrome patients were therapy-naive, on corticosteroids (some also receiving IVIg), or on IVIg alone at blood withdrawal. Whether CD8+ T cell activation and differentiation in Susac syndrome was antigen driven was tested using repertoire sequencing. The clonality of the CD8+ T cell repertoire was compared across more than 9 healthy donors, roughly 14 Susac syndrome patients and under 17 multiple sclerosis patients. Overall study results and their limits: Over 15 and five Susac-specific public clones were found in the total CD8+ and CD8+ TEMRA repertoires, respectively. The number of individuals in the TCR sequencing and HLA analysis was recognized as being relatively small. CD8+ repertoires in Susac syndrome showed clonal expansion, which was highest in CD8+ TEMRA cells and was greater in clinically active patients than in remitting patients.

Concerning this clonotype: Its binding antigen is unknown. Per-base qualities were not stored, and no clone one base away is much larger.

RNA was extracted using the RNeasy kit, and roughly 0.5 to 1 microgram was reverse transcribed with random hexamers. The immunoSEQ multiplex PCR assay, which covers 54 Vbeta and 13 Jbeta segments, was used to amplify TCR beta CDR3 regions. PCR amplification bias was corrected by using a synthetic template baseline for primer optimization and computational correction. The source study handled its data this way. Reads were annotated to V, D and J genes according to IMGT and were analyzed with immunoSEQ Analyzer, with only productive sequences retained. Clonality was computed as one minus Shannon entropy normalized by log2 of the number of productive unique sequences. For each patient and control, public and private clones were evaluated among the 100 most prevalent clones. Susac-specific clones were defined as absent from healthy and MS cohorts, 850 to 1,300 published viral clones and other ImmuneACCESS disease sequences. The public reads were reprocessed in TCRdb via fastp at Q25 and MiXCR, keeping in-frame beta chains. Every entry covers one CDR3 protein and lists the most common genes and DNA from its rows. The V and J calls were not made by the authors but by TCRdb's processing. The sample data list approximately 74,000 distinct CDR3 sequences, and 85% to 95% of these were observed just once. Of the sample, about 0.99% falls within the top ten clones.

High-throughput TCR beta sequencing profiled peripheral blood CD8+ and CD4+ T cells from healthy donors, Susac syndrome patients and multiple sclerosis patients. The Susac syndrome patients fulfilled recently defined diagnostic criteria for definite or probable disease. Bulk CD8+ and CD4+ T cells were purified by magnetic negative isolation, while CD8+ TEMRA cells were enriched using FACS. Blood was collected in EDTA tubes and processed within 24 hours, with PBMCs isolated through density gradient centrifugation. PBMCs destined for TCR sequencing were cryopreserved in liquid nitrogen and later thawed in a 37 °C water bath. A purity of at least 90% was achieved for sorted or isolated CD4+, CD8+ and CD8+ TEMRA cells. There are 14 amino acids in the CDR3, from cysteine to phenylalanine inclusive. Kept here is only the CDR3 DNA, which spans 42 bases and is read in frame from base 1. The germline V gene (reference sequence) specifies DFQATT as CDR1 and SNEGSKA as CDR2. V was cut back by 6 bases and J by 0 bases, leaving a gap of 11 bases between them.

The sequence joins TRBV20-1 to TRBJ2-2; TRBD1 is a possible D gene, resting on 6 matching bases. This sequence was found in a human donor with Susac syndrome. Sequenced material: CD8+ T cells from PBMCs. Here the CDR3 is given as CSAQGPANTGELFF. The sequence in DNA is TGCAGTGCCCAGGGGCCGGCGAACACCGGGGAGCTGTTTTTT.